Following are 11 T cell receptor beta chains from one sample sequenced in a study of T cell repertoires in cytomegalovirus infection. In TCRdb, the reads were re-called with MiXCR into one record per CDR3 protein. The sample holds about 210,000 distinct CDR3 sequences, 6% to 8% seen once. Input material: PBMCs. All receptors come from a human donor in good health (CMV status not recorded). Some clones in this sample may be carry-over from other donors' samples.

This clonotype was recorded at least ten times. The rearrangement links TRBV18 to TRBJ2-3; 8 bases are a match to TRBD2. Germline-derived CDR1 and CDR2 are KGHSH and LQKENI. This CDR3 is built from 16 residues. With 2 bases clipped from V and 1 base from J, the junction kept 5 bases outside the gene matches. CDR3 loop: CASSPNGAGGTDTQYF. In DNA, the CDR3 is TGTGCCAGCTCACCAAATGGAGCGGGGGGCACAGATACGCAGTATTTT.

This clonotype was picked up many times. J is TRBJ1-6 and V is TRBV11-2, with 10 bases that match TRBD1. The length of the CDR3 is 16 residues. Per the germline V gene, CDR1 is SGHAT and CDR2 is FQNNGV. The V gene end was trimmed by 5 bases and the J gene end by 8 bases; junction bases not matched to a gene: 9. The DNA for the CDR3 is TGTGCCAGCAGCCAGGGACCGGGACAGGGGTATTCACCCCTCCACTTT. This codes for CASSQGPGQGYSPLHF.

This clonotype came up many times. This chain joins TRBV14 and TRBJ1-1, with TRBD1 as a possible D gene (6 bases). V was trimmed by 3 bases and J by 2 bases, leaving 10 bases between them. Germline loops: CDR1 SGHDN, CDR2 FVKESK. The CDR3 has 14 residues. CDR3 nucleotide sequence: TGTGCCAGCAGCCACCCGACAGGTAACACTGAAGCTTTCTTT. This translates into CASSHPTGNTEAFF.

Ten or more counts support this clonotype. V and J are TRBV11-2 and TRBJ2-2; D is possibly TRBD1 (5 bases). The V end lost 5 bases, the J end lost 6 bases, and 22 bases lay between the germline ends. The germline V gene has CDR1 SGHAT and CDR2 FQNNGV. The CDR3 sequence is 17 residues long. CDR3 in DNA: TGTGCCAGCAGCCATATAACCCGACAGCAGGTTCCCGGGGAGCTGTTTTTT. It codes for CASSHITRQQVPGELFF.

In its sample, this clonotype was seen many times. The rearrangement uses TRBV19 and TRBJ1-1; 10 bases fit TRBD1. J gave up 1 base and V 5 bases, and 10 bases lay outside the gene matches. Germline V lookup: CDR1 LNHDA, CDR2 SQIVND (reference sequence). CDR3 length equals 17 residues. CDR3 protein: CASSSSPWDRGNTEAFF. In DNA form, the CDR3 reads TGTGCCAGTAGTTCCAGTCCATGGGACAGGGGGAACACTGAAGCTTTCTTT.

As regards this clonotype: Just one base apart from a much larger clone, this may be a read error. The CDR3 does not end in the conserved phenylalanine or tryptophan, so this is likely a read error. The chain has TRBV28 and TRBJ1-5; D is perhaps TRBD1 (5 bases). The CDR3 has 14 amino acids. The germline V gene encodes CDR1 MDHEN and CDR2 SYDVKM. V lost 0 bases to trimming and J lost 4 bases, with 7 bases between them. CDR3 DNA: TGTGCCAGCAGTTTATGGGGGGGAAATCAGCCCCAGCATATT. The encoded protein is CASSLWGGNQPQHI.

This clonotype was picked up many times. DNA of the CDR3: TGTGCCAGCAGGGGGGAGGTATCCTACAATGAGCAGTTCTTC. Protein sequence: CASRGEVSYNEQFF. J is TRBJ2-1 and V is TRBV14, with TRBD2 as a possible D gene (6 bases). The CDR3 contains 14 residues. In germline, CDR1 is SGHDN, CDR2 FVKESK. Between the trimmed V and J ends, which lost 6 bases and 1 base, there was a span of 10 bases. Based on the CDR3 plus reference TRBV14 and TRBJ2-1, the full variable domain is EAGVTQFPSHSVIEKGQTVTLRCDPISGHDNLYWYRRVMGKEIKFLLHFVKESKQDESGMPNNRFLAERTGGTYSTLKVQPAELEDSGVYFCASRGEVSYNEQFFGPGTRLTVL.

The V and J genes are TRBV28 and TRBJ2-7; D not resolved. Germline CDR1 reads MDHEN; CDR2 reads SYDVKM. The V gene lost 8 bases and the J gene lost 1 base, with 12 bases spanning the gap. This CDR3 spans 13 amino acids. The CDR3 sequence: CASGSQPSYEQYF. CDR3 bases: TGTGCCAGCGGTTCTCAACCTTCCTACGAGCAGTACTTC. The full variable domain, with the rest looked up from reference TRBV28 and TRBJ2-7, is DVKVTQSSRYLVKRTGEKVFLECVQDMDHENMFWYRQDPGLGLRLIYFSYDVKMKEKGDIPEGYSVSREKKERFSLILESASTNQTSMYLCASGSQPSYEQYFGPGTRLTVT.

V usage is TRBV6-6 and J usage is TRBJ2-2; no clear D gene. This CDR3 spans 14 amino acids. Trimming removed 3 bases at V and 5 bases at J, with 10 bases between. Germline V gene lookup returns CDR1 MNHNY and CDR2 SVGAGI (reference sequence). The CDR3 coding sequence is TGTGCCAGCAGTTATGACGTTAAGACCGGGGAGCTGTTTTTT. It yields the protein CASSYDVKTGELFF.

This clonotype has ten or more counts. The chain employs TRBV14 and TRBJ2-5; D is perhaps TRBD2 (5 bases). Trimming stripped 8 bases from V and 2 bases from J, with 12 bases between. The CDR3 runs 13 residues. The germline gives CDR1 SGHDN, CDR2 FVKESK. Written as DNA, the CDR3 is TGTGCCAGCCGCTCCACGGGGCAAGAGACCCAGTACTTC. Protein product: CASRSTGQETQYF.

This clonotype was seen ten or more times. J is TRBJ2-6 and V is TRBV27; D is ambiguous. V was shortened by 6 bases and J by 0 bases, with 9 bases between the two germline ends. This CDR3 comprises 15 residues. Germline loops: CDR1 MNHEY, CDR2 SMNVEV (reference sequence). CDR3 in DNA: TGTGCCAGCAGCATTATGACCTCTGGGGCCAACGTCCTGACTTTC. Its translation: CASSIMTSGANVLTF.